The present entry profiles one TCR beta chain with its context. Antigen: not known. The sample originates from a study of beta chain features in type 1 diabetes. Study-level results: In the patient group, naive, central memory and Treg TCRB repertoires seemed more alike than in the healthy donor group. Fewer junction insertions and more nucleotide deletions appeared in type 1 diabetes patients.

The trim removed 0 bases at V and 5 bases at J, leaving 2 bases unmatched. Germline CDR1 is SGDLS and CDR2 is YYNGEE. The CDR3 spans 15 residues. Sequenced material consisted of expressed TCRB transcripts (all of the isolated RNA was reverse transcribed). The repertoire was sequenced with immunoSEQ multiplex PCR; TCRdb's copy has only in-frame clones and lacks some. The profile shows nearly 250,000 clones, 68% of them singletons. Material: naive CD4+ T cells from blood. V gene TRBV9 combines with J gene TRBJ2-2; 9 positions match TRBD1. This sequence originates from a man in his thirties or forties in good health. CDR3 residues: CASSVGTGATGELFF. The CDR3 nucleotides read TGTGCCAGCAGCGTAGGGACAGGGGCTACCGGGGAGCTGTTTTTT. Full variable domain (missing parts from reference TRBV9 and TRBJ2-2): DSGVTQTPKHLITATGQRVTLRCSPRSGDLSVYWYQQSLDQGLQFLIQYYNGEERAKGNILERFSAQQFPDLHSELNLSSLELGDSALYFCASSVGTGATGELFFGEGSRLTVL.